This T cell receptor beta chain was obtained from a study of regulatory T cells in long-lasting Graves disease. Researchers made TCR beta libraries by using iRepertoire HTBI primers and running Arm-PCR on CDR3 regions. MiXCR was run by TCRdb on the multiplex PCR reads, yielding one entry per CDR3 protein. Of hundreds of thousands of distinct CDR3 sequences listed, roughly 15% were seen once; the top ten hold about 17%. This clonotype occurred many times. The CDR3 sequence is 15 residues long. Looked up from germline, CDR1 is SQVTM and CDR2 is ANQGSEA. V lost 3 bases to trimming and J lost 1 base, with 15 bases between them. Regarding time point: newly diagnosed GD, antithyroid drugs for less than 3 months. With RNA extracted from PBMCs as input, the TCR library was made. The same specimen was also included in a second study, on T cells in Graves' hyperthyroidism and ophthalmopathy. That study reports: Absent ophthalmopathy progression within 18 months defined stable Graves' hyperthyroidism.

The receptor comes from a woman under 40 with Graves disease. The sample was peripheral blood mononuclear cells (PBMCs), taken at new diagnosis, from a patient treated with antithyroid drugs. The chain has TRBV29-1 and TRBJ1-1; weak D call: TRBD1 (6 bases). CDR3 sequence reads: CSVEFLPDRNTEAFF. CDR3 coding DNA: TGCAGCGTTGAGTTCCTTCCGGACAGGAACACTGAAGCTTTCTTT.